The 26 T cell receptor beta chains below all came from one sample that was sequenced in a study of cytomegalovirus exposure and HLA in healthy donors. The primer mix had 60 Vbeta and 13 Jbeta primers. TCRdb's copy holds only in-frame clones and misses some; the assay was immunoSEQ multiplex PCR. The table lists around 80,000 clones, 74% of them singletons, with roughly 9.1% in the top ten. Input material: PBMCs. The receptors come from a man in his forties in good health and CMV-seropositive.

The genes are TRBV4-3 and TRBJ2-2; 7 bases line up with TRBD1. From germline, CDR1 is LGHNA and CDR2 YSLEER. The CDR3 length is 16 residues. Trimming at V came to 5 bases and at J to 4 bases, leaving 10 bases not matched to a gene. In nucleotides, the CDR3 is TGCGCCAGCAGCAAGGACGAACAGGGGAGCACCGGGGAGCTGTTTTTT. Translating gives CASSKDEQGSTGELFF.

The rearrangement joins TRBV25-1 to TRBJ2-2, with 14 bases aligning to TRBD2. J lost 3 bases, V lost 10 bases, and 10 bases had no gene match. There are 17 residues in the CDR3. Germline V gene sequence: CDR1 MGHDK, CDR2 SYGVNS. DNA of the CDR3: TGTGCCATCGGTGGACTAGCGGGAGGTAAGCACACCGGGGAGCTGTTTTTT. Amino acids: CAIGGLAGGKHTGELFF.

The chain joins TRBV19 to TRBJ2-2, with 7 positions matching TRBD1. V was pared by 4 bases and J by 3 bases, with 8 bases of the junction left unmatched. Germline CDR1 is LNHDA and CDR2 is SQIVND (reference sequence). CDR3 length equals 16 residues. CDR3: CASSKPRGYYTGELFF. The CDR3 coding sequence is TGTGCCAGTAGTAAGCCCAGGGGGTATTACACCGGGGAGCTGTTTTTT.

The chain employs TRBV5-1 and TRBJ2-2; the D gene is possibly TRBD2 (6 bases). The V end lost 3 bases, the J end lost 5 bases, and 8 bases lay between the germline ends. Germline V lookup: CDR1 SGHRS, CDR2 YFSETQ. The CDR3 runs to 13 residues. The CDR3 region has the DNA TGCGCCAGCAGCTACGGGGGAACCGGGGAGCTGTTTTTT. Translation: CASSYGGTGELFF.

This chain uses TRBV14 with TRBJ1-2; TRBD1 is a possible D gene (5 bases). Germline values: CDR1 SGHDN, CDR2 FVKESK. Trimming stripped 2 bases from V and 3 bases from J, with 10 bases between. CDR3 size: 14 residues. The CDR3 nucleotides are TGTGCCAGCAGCCAAAGGGCGGGGGACTATGGCTACACCTTC. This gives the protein CASSQRAGDYGYTF.

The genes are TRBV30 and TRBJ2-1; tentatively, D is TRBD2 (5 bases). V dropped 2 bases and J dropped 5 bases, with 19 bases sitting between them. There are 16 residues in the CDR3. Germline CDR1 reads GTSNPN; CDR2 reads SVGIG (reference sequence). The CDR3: CAWSQVVAPRDNEQFF. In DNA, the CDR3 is TGTGCCTGGAGTCAAGTGGTGGCTCCGCGGGACAATGAGCAGTTCTTC.

CDR3 protein: CASRKDRGSYEQYF. The CDR3 DNA follows: TGTGCCAGTAGGAAGGACAGGGGGTCCTACGAGCAGTACTTC. The genes are TRBV19 and TRBJ2-7, with 10 bases lining up with TRBD1. The CDR3 loop spans 14 amino acids. The trim removed 6 bases at V and 1 base at J, leaving 3 bases unmatched. Germline V CDR1 and CDR2: LNHDA, SQIVND (reference sequence).

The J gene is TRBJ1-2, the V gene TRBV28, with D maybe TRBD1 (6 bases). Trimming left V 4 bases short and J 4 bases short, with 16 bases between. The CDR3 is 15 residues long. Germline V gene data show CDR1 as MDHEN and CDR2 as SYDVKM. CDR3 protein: CASSSPDSTGYGYTF. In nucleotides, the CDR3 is TGTGCCAGCAGTTCGCCGGACAGTACGGGCTATGGCTACACCTTC.

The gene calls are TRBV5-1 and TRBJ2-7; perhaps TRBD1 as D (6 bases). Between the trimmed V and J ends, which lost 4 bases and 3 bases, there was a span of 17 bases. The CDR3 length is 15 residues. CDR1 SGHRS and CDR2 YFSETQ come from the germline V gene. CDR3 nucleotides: TGCGCCAGCAGCCCCTCGACAGGCTCGAACTACGAGCAGTACTTC. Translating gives CASSPSTGSNYEQYF.

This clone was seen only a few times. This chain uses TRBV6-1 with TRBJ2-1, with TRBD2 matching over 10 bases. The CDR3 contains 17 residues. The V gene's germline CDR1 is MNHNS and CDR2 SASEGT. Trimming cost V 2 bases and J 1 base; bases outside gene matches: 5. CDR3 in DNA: TGTGCCAGCAGTGAATTAGCGGGAGGAGGTTCCTACAATGAGCAGTTCTTC. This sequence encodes CASSELAGGGSYNEQFF.

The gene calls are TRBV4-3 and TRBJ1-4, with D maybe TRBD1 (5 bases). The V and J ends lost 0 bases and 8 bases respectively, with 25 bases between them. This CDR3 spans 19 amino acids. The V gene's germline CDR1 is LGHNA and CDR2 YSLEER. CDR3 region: CASSQDSRDRGVPWEKLFF. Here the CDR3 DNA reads TGCGCCAGCAGCCAAGATTCCAGAGACAGAGGAGTCCCGTGGGAAAAACTGTTTTTT.

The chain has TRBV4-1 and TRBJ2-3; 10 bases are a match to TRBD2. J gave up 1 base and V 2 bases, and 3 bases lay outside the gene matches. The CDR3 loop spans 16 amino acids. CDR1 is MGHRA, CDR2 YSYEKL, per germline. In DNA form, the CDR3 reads TGCGCCAGCAGCCAAATAGCGGGAGGCCGCACAGATACGCAGTATTTT. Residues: CASSQIAGGRTDTQYF.

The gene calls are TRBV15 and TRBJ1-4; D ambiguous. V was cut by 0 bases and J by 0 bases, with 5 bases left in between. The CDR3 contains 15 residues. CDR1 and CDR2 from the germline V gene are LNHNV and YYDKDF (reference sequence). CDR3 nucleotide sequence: TGTGCCACCAGCAGAGATCGTGCAACTAATGAAAAACTGTTTTTT. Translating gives CATSRDRATNEKLFF.

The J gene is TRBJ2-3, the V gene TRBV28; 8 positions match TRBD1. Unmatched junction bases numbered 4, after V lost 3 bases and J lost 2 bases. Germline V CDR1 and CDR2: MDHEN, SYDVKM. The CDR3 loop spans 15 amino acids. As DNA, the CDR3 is TGTGCCAGCAGTTTGGGGGACAGGCTCACAGATACGCAGTATTTT. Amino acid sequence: CASSLGDRLTDTQYF.

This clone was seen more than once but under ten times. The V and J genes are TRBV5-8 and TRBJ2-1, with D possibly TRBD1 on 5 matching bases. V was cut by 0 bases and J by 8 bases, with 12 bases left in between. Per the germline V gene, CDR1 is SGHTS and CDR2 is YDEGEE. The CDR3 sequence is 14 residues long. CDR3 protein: CASSLAGLGDEQFF. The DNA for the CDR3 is TGTGCCAGCAGCTTGGCCGGTTTAGGGGATGAGCAGTTCTTC.

CDR3 protein: CASSSGGGPYEQYF. The CDR3 DNA sequence: TGTGCCAGCAGCTCCGGCGGGGGCCCCTACGAGCAGTACTTC. This chain connects TRBV7-2 to TRBJ2-7, with D tentatively TRBD2 (7 bases). Per the germline V gene, CDR1 is SGHTA and CDR2 is FQGNSA. Trimming took 4 bases from V and 2 from J, leaving 12 bases between them. The CDR3 loop spans 14 amino acids.

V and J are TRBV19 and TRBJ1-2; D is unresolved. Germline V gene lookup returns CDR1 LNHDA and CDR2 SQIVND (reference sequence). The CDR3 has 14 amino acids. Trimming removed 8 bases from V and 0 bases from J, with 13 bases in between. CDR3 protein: CASLPDGANYGYTF. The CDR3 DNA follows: TGTGCCAGTCTTCCTGACGGAGCTAACTATGGCTACACCTTC.

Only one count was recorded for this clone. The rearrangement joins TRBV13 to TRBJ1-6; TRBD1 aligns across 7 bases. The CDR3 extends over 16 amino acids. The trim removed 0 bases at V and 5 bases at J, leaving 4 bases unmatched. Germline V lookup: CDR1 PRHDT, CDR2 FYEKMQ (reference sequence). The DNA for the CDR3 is TGTGCCAGCAGCTTAGGCTTCAGGGGGGATAATTCACCCCTCCACTTT. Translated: CASSLGFRGDNSPLHF.

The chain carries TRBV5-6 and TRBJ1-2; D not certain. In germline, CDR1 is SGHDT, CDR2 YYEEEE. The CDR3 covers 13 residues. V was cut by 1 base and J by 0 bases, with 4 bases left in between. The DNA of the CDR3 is TGTGCCAGCAGCTTGTCCGCTAACTATGGCTACACCTTC. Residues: CASSLSANYGYTF. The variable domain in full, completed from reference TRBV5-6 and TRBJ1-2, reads DAGVTQSPTHLIKTRGQQVTLRCSPKSGHDTVSWYQQALGQGPQFIFQYYEEEERQRGNFPDRFSGHQFPNYSSELNVNALLLGDSALYLCASSLSANYGYTFGSGTRLTVV.

The CDR3 protein is CASKNQGNEQFF. Here the CDR3 DNA reads TGTGCCAGCAAAAACCAGGGGAATGAGCAGTTCTTC. The chain couples TRBV2 to TRBJ2-1; D is perhaps TRBD1 (6 bases). V lost 7 bases and J lost 7, with 11 bases in between. Germline loops: CDR1 SNHLY, CDR2 FYNNEI. This CDR3 is built from 12 residues.

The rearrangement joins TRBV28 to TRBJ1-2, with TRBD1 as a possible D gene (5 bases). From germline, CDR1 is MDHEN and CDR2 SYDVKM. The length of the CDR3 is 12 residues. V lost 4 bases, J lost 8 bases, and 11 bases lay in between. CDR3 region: CASSWGSKGYTF. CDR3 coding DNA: TGTGCCAGCAGTTGGGGCTCGAAGGGCTACACCTTC.

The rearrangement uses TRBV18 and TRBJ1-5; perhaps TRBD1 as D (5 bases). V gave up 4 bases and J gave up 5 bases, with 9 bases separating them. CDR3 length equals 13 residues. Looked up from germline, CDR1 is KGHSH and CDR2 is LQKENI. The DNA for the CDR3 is TGTGCCAGCTCACTGTTACAGGATCAGCCCCAGCATTTT. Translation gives CASSLLQDQPQHF.

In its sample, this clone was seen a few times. The CDR3 DNA sequence: TGCGCCAGCAGCCAAGACTCTAGTATGATCGATTCACCCCTCCACTTT. It is translated as CASSQDSSMIDSPLHF. This rearrangement joins TRBV4-3 to TRBJ1-6; D unresolved. The CDR3 has 16 amino acids. V was pared by 0 bases and J by 8 bases, with 14 bases between. Germline assignment: CDR1 LGHNA and CDR2 YSLEER.

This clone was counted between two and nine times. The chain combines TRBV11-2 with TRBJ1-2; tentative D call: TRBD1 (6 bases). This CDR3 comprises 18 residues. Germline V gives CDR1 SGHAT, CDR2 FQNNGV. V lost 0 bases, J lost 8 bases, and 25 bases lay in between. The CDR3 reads CASSLDPSGALTGGGYTF. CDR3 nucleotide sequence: TGTGCCAGCAGCTTAGATCCTTCAGGGGCCCTTACAGGTGGAGGCTACACCTTC.

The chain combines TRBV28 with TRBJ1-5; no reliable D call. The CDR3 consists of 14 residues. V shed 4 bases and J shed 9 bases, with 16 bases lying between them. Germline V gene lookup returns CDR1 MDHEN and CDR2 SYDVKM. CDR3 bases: TGTGCCAGCAGTTCGAGGGCACACTTGTCGCCCCAGCATTTT. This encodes CASSSRAHLSPQHF.

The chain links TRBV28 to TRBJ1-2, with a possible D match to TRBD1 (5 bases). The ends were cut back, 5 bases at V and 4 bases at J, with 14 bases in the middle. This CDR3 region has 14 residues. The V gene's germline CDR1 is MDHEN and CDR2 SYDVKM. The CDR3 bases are TGTGCCAGCAGTGGTGGGGGGGTAAGCTATGGCTACACCTTC. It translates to CASSGGGVSYGYTF.